Listed below are T cell receptor beta chains from one sample, sequenced in a study of blood T cell repertoires in COVID-19. Using immunoSEQ multiplex PCR, the repertoire was profiled, and TCRdb retains in-frame clones only, with some absent. The sample has some 340,000 clones, around 87% seen once. The sequenced sample consisted of PBMCs or T cells enriched from blood (not recorded which). These receptors originate from a woman in her twenties or thirties who had recovered from COVID-19. CDR3s include the opening cysteine and the closing phenylalanine or tryptophan. Each record gives: J gene, V gene, clone size, D gene, CDR3 protein, CDR3 DNA. The D gene is left open where the match is weak. For some rows the clone size is stated as once, few or many, or as a class when expanded; others skip it.

>TRBJ2-1|TRBV19|.|.
CASGDTFYNEQFF
TGTGCCAGTGGGGACACATTCTACAATGAGCAGTTCTTC
>TRBJ2-5|TRBV5-1|.|TRBD2
CASSLSGGPEETQYF
TGCGCCAGCAGCTTGTCGGGGGGGCCGGAGGAGACCCAGTACTTC
>TRBJ1-6|TRBV4-3|.|TRBD1
CASSQAYYRGQTYNSPLHF
TGCGCCAGCAGCCAAGCTTATTACAGGGGGCAAACCTATAATTCACCCCTCCACTTT
>TRBJ2-3|TRBV4-1|.|.
CASSQVDISSTDTQYF
TGCGCCAGCAGCCAAGTAGACATATCTAGCACAGATACGCAGTATTTT
>TRBJ2-7|TRBV12-3/TRBV12-4|.|TRBD1
CASSLQMGTGEYF
TGTGCCAGCAGCCTCCAAATGGGTACAGGGGAGTACTTC
>TRBJ2-7|TRBV18|.|.
CASSPQAEAEQYF
TGTGCCAGCTCACCACAAGCGGAAGCGGAGCAGTACTTC
>TRBJ2-1|TRBV4-3|.|.
CASSQDRNYPYNEQFF
TGCGCCAGCAGCCAAGATCGGAACTACCCCTACAATGAGCAGTTCTTC
>TRBJ1-5|TRBV15|.|.
CATSNVQWLNQPQHF
TGTGCCACCAGTAACGTTCAGTGGCTGAATCAGCCCCAGCATTTT
>TRBJ1-2|TRBV28|.|.
CASSRGGDNYGYTF
TGTGCCAGCAGTCGAGGCGGGGACAACTATGGCTACACCTTC
>TRBJ2-7|TRBV28|.|.
CASSSRSKQYF
TGTGCCAGCAGCTCACGGTCCAAGCAGTACTTC
>TRBJ2-3|TRBV7-6|few|TRBD1
CASSLSGQGTDTQYF
TGTGCCAGCAGCTTATCCGGACAGGGTACAGATACGCAGTATTTT
>TRBJ1-2|TRBV7-9|.|.
CASSLAGTPREYGYTF
TGTGCCAGCAGCTTAGCGGGGACTCCCCGAGAGTATGGCTACACCTTC
>TRBJ2-7|TRBV6-5|.|TRBD2
CASRRTSGSYEQYF
TGTGCCAGCAGAAGGACTAGCGGCTCCTACGAGCAGTACTTC
>TRBJ2-7|TRBV5-3|.|TRBD1
CARSLPRDRIYEQYF
TGTGCCAGAAGCCTACCCCGGGACAGAATCTACGAGCAGTACTTC
>TRBJ2-7|TRBV5-4|once|.
CASSLALGGTEQYF
TGTGCCAGCAGCTTGGCCTTAGGAGGGACCGAGCAGTACTTC
>TRBJ2-5|TRBV18|.|TRBD1
CASSRGGSETQYF
TGTGCCAGCTCAAGAGGGGGCAGCGAGACCCAGTACTTC
>TRBJ2-7|TRBV13|few|.
CASSLRYEQYF
TGTGCCAGCAGCTTGAGGTACGAGCAGTACTTC
>TRBJ2-7|TRBV7-9|.|TRBD1
CASSFPAGQGVKGSYEQYF
TGTGCCAGCAGCTTCCCCGCCGGACAGGGGGTAAAGGGGTCCTACGAGCAGTACTTC
>TRBJ2-3|TRBV10-3|.|TRBD2
CAISLLAVGSADTQYF
TGTGCCATCAGTCTTCTAGCGGTTGGGTCGGCAGATACGCAGTATTTT
>TRBJ1-1|TRBV9|.|.
CASSVGSRFAPTEAFF
TGTGCCAGCAGCGTAGGTTCACGGTTTGCTCCCACTGAAGCTTTCTTT
>TRBJ2-5|TRBV7-3|.|TRBD2
CASSRVAGGAKTQYF
TGTGCCAGCAGCCGAGTAGCGGGGGGGGCGAAGACCCAGTACTTC
>TRBJ2-3|TRBV10-3|.|.
CAISVSGGTDTQYF
TGTGCCATCAGTGTTTCGGGGGGCACAGATACGCAGTATTTT
>TRBJ1-6|TRBV6-5|once|.
CASLQTYNSPLHF
TGTGCCAGCCTGCAGACCTATAATTCACCCCTCCACTTT
>TRBJ2-2|TRBV19|.|TRBD1
CAGRTGSTGELFF
TGTGCCGGCCGGACAGGTTCCACCGGGGAGCTGTTTTTT
>TRBJ2-2|TRBV5-5|.|.
CASSFSGDSTNTGELFF
TGTGCCAGCAGCTTTTCCGGGGACTCTACGAACACCGGGGAGCTGTTTTTT
>TRBJ2-1|TRBV24-1|.|.
CATSDYREPYNEQFF
TGTGCCACCAGTGATTATAGGGAGCCCTACAATGAGCAGTTCTTC
>TRBJ2-2|TRBV9|few|.
CASSAPRGGSNTGELFF
TGTGCCAGCAGCGCCCCAAGGGGGGGGTCGAACACCGGGGAGCTGTTTTTT
>TRBJ1-4|TRBV28|.|TRBD1
CASSRQGFNEKLFF
TGTGCCAGCAGTAGACAGGGCTTTAATGAAAAACTGTTTTTT
>TRBJ1-2|TRBV21-1|.|.
CASSEQWGGRINGYTF
TGTGCCAGCAGCGAGCAATGGGGGGGACGCATTAATGGCTACACCTTC
>TRBJ1-2|TRBV12-3/TRBV12-4|.|TRBD1
CASSRQGSTGYTF
TGTGCCAGCAGTCGACAGGGCAGTACAGGCTACACCTTC
>TRBJ1-2|TRBV2|.|.
CASRTGLRGYTF
TGTGCCAGCAGAACGGGACTGCGAGGCTACACCTTC
>TRBJ1-4|TRBV6-6|.|.
CASREPGLGEKLFF
TGTGCCAGCAGAGAACCGGGACTAGGCGAAAAACTGTTTTTT